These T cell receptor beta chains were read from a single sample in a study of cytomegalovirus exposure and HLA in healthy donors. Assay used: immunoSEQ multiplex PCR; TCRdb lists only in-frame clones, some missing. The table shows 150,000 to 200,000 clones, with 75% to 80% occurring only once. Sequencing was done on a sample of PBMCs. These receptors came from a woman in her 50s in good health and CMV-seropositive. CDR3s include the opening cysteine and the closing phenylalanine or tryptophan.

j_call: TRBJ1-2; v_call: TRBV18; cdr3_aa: CASSPSSTGTYGYTF
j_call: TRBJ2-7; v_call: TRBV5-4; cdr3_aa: CASSLTGSYEQYF
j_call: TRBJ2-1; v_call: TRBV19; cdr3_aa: CASRREGSYNEQFF
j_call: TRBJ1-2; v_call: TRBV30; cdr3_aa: CAWSLQQGYGYTF
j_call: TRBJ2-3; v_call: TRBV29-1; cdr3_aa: CSVEGPTDTQYF
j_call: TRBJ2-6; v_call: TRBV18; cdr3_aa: CASSQMAGARASGANVLTF
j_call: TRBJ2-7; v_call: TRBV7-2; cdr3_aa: CASSPGGGTWSYEQYF
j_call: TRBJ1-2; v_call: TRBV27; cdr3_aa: CASSFRGQTYGYTF
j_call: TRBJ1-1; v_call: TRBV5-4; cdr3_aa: CASSFSLGQGNTEAFF
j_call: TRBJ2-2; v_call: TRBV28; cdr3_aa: CASSSGTRSGELFF
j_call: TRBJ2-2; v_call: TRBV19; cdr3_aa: CASSIMGVGTGELFF
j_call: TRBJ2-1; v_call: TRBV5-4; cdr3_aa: CASSLDRGGNEQFF
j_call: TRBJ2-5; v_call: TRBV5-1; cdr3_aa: CASSPDRGGETQYF
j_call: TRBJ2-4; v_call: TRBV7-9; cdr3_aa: CASSLGLAENIQYF
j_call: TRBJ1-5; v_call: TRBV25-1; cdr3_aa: CASSGGTGQPQHF
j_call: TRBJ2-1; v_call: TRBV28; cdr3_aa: CASSAGGAPASEQFF
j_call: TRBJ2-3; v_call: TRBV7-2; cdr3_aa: CASSLASLAGGPGDTQYF
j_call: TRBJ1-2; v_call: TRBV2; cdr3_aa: CAQGADNYGYTF
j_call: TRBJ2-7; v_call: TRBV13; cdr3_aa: CASSLGGRTGVITDEQYF
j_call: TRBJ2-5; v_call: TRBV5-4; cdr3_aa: CASSLRVMGTVSWYGETQYF
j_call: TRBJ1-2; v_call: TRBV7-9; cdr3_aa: CASSGSGGPNYGYTF
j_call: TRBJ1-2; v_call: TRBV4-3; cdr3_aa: CASSQDDRGLGGYTF
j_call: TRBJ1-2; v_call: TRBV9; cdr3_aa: CASSVDLMGGYTF
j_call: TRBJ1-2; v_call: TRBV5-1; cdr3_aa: CASSSQGGMYGYTF
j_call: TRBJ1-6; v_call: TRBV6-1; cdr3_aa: CASSEAVQTYNSPLHF
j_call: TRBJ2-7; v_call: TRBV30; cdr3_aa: CAWSLQGSTYEQYF
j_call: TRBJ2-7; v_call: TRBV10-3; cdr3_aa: CAISGGGGNTYEQYF
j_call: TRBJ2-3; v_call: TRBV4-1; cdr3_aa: CASSQESDTQYF
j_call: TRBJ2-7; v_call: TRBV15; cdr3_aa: CATSREGQGIYEQYF
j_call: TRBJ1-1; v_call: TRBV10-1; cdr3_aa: CASSESGGGTEAFF
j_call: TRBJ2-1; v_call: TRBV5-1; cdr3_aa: CASSLIASGGNEQFF
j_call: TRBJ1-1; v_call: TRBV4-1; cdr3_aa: CASSQVQVPSPEAFF
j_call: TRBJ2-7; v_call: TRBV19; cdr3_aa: CATSESPAYYEQYF
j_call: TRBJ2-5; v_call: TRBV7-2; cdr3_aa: CASSVWDRAQTQYF
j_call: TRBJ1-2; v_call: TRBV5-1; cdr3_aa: CASSLGGRYGHTF
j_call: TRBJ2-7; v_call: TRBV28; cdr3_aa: CASSLWKDRAEQYF
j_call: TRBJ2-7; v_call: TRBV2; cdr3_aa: CASSEHRDSTYEQYF
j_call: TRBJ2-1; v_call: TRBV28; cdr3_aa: CASSNTVYDYNEQFF
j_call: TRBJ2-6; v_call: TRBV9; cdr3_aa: CASSKMGLGANVLTF
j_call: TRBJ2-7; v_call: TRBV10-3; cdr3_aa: CAISESTTGGLGEQYF
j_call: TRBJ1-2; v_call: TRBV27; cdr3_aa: CASSPRTGNYGYTF
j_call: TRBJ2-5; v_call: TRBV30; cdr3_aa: CAWSGVSLETQYF
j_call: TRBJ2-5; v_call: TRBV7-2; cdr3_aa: CASSWGGLAGETQYF
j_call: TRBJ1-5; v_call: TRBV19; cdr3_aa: CASRRALGQAINQPQHF
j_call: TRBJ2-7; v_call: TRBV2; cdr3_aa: CASRDREAYEQYF
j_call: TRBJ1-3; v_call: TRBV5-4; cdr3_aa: CASSPGGESGNTIYF
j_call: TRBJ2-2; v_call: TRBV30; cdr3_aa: CAWSRGVPGELFF
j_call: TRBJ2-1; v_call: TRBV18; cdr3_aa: CASSPLAGVDNEQFF
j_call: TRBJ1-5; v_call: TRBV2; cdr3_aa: CASSLSGRSNQPQHF
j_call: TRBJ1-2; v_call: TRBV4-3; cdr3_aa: CASSQEVRANYGYTF
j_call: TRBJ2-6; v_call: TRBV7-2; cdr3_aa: CASSLRASSAGANVLTF
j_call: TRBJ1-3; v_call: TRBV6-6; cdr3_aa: CASSKHYENTIYF
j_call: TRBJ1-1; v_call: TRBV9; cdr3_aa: CASSVALNTEAFF
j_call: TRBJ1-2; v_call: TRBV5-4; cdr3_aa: CASSVQGADGYTF
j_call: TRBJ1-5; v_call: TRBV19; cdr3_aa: CASSIVQGNQPQHF
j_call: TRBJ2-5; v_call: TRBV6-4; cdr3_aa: CASSEFGSGTQYF
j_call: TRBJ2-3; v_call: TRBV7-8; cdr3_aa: CATTAGGSDTQYF